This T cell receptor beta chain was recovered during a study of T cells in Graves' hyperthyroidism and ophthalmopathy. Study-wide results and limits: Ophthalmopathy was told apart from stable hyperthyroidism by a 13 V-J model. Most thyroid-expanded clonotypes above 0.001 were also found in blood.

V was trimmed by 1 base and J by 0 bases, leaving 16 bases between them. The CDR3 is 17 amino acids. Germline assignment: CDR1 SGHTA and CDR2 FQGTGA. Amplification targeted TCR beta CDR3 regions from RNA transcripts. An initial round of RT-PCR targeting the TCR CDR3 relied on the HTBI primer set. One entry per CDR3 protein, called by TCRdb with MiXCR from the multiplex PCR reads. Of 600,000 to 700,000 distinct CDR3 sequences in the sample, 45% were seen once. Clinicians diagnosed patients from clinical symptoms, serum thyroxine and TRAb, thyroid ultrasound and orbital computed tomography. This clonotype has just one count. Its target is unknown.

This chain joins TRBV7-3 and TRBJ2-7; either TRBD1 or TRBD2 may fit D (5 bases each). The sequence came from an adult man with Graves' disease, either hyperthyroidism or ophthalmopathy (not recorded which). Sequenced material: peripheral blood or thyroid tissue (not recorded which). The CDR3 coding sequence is TGTGCCAGCAGCTTAAGTCCCGGGACGGCGAGCTCCTACGAGCAGTACTTC. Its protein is CASSLSPGTASSYEQYF. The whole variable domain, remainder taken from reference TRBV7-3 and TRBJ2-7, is GAGVSQTPSNKVTEKGKYVELRCDPISGHTALYWYRQSLGQGPEFLIYFQGTGAADDSGLPNDRFFAVRPEGSVSTLKIQRTERGDSAVYLCASSLSPGTASSYEQYFGPGTRLTVT.